The 9 T cell receptor beta chains below were found in one sample sequenced in a study of T cells after posttransplantation cyclophosphamide (dated by TCRdb to the mid-2010s). Libraries were prepared through the immunoSEQ multiplex PCR assay. TCRdb took this table from immuneACCESS and kept in-frame rearrangements with V and J called. Such tables lack part of the clones; where checked against another copy, unresolved V genes explain under half of the gap, and the rest is unexplained. This sample shows about 30,000 clones, and none of them turns up only once. The ten biggest clones cover 2.5% to 3.5% of the sample. The sequenced sample was PBMCs. These receptors were obtained from a woman aged 55-75 years in good health, CMV-negative, and a related stem cell transplant donor.

The chain joins TRBV27 to TRBJ2-3; 9 nucleotides match TRBD2. Germline CDR1 and CDR2: MNHEY and SMNVEV (reference sequence). The CDR3 length is 14 residues. The V gene end was trimmed by 2 bases and the J gene end by 4 bases; junction bases not matched to a gene: 1. CDR3 sequence: CASSLVAGADTQYF. The CDR3 DNA reads as TGTGCCAGCAGTTTAGTAGCGGGAGCAGATACGCAGTATTTT.

This clone has more than one count but fewer than ten. This sequence joins TRBV5-6 and TRBJ2-5, with a possible D match to TRBD1 (5 bases). Germline assignment: CDR1 SGHDT and CDR2 YYEEEE. The V end lost 0 bases, the J end lost 4 bases, and 13 bases lay between the germline ends. This CDR3 is 15 amino acids long. CDR3: CASSLGLGPGETQYF. CDR3 in DNA: TGTGCCAGCAGCTTGGGTCTGGGGCCAGGAGAGACCCAGTACTTC.

The V gene is TRBV29-1, the J gene TRBJ2-1; the match to TRBD1 covers 9 bases. In germline, CDR1 is SQVTM, CDR2 ANQGSEA. There are 15 residues in the CDR3. The J segment lost 4 bases and the V segment lost 0 bases, leaving 4 bases of the junction unmatched. This CDR3 reads CSVEDRTGDYNEQFF. DNA of the CDR3: TGCAGCGTTGAAGATAGGACAGGGGATTACAATGAGCAGTTCTTC.

This clone was recorded many times. Here the CDR3 DNA reads TGTGCCAGCAGCTTCCTGGGGGCCAACGTCCTGACTTTC. It encodes CASSFLGANVLTF. The chain links TRBV9 to TRBJ2-6; no clear D gene. Trimming shortened V by 4 bases and J by 4 bases, and 6 bases separated the two germline ends. Germline CDR1 and CDR2: SGDLS and YYNGEE. This CDR3 is built from 13 residues.

This clone was recorded at least ten times. This chain connects TRBV20-1 to TRBJ1-1; D gene ambiguous. The length of the CDR3 is 11 residues. Germline CDR1 DFQATT, CDR2 SNEGSKA (reference sequence). Trimming took off 1 base at V and 9 bases at J, with 9 bases between the two ends. The DNA for the CDR3 is TGCAGTGCTAGAGTCCTAAGTCAAGCTTTCTTT. Translated, it gives CSARVLSQAFF.

This clone was counted only a few times. A read error may account for a junction end that differs from germline. This sample also contains other DNA sequences that code for the same CDR3. J is TRBJ2-2 and V is TRBV30; the D is unclear. The V gene's germline CDR1 is GTSNPN and CDR2 SVGIG (reference sequence). This CDR3 region has 12 residues. CDR3: CAWSLNTGELFF. The DNA for the CDR3 is TGCGCCTGGAGCCTGAACACCGGGGAGCTGTTTTTT.

This clone was seen only a few times. The V and J genes are TRBV9 and TRBJ2-3, with D maybe TRBD2 (6 bases). The CDR3 loop spans 16 amino acids. Trimming stripped 0 bases from V and 1 base from J, with 12 bases between. Germline V CDR1 and CDR2: SGDLS, YYNGEE. The CDR3 here is CASSVEVADRTDTQYF. As DNA, the CDR3 is TGTGCCAGCAGCGTAGAAGTAGCGGACCGCACAGATACGCAGTATTTT.

This chain connects TRBV30 to TRBJ2-1; D might be TRBD1 (6 bases). Trimming pared 2 bases from V and 7 bases from J, leaving 15 bases between. CDR1 and CDR2 (germline): GTSNPN, SVGIG (reference sequence). This CDR3 has 14 residues. DNA for the CDR3: TGTGCCTGGAGTACTACAGGGTATTCGAATGAGCAGTTCTTC. Translating it yields CAWSTTGYSNEQFF.

This clone was detected ten times or more. The V gene is TRBV7-9, the J gene TRBJ1-2, with D perhaps TRBD1 (5 bases). CDR3 length: 14 amino acids. Germline CDR1 reads SEHNR; CDR2 reads FQNEAQ (reference sequence). V shed 3 bases and J shed 6 bases, with 14 bases lying between them. The CDR3 region is CASSLGQGADGYTF. The CDR3, as DNA: TGTGCCAGCAGCTTGGGGCAAGGGGCGGATGGCTACACCTTC.